Detailed here is one T cell receptor (beta chain). The data were taken from a study of OX40 agonist ivuxolimab in advanced cancers. Study-level background: Hepatocellular carcinoma, melanoma, renal cell or head and neck cancer affected the dose-escalation patients. Partial responses were achieved by three patients, one with hepatocellular carcinoma and two with cutaneous melanoma.

Profiling relied on immunoSEQ multiplex PCR, and the TCRdb table lists in-frame clones only, not all of them. The profile covers 60,000 to 75,000 clones, with approximately 94% appearing a single time and roughly 19% taken by the ten largest. This CDR3 region has 16 residues. Trimming pared 1 base from V and 7 bases from J, leaving 20 bases between. Germline CDR1 and CDR2: SGHVS and FQNEAQ. This chain joins TRBV7-8 and TRBJ2-7, with a weak D call TRBD1 (7 bases). The sample was CD4+ or CD8+ T cells sorted from blood, taken in a trial of the OX40 agonist ivuxolimab. The receptor's source is an adult with an advanced solid tumor such as melanoma, head and neck, liver or kidney cancer. DNA for the CDR3: TGTGCCAGCAGCTTAGGTGTGGGACAGCGGCGGGGTGAGCAGTACTTC. Protein sequence: CASSLGVGQRRGEQYF.